Sequencing of this TCR beta chain was carried out in a study of CD8+ T cells in alopecia areata. V was clipped by 6 bases and J by 5 bases, with 13 bases between them. Germline V gives CDR1 SQVTM, CDR2 ANQGSEA. There are 12 residues in the CDR3. Indicated treatment: oral pan-JAK inhibitor, 5-10 mg twice daily. RNA was isolated and reverse transcribed to cDNA, the sequencing template. Some clones are missing from TCRdb's copy, which holds only in-frame ones; the method was immunoSEQ multiplex PCR. The sample consists of around 200,000 clones, 50% to 60% of them appearing once. This sequence originates from a human donor with alopecia areata. The chain carries TRBV29-1 and TRBJ2-5, with TRBD1 as a possible D gene (6 bases). The material was CD4+ T cells sorted from blood, obtained at week 4, from a patient treated with tofacitinib. Written as DNA, the CDR3 is TGCAGCGTGCCAGGGGTTGTGGAGACCCAGTACTTC. Translating it yields CSVPGVVETQYF.